This passage covers 12 T cell receptor beta chains from one sample sequenced in a study of cytomegalovirus exposure and HLA in healthy donors. Clones were read by immunoSEQ multiplex PCR, and TCRdb kept only the in-frame ones, dropping some. The sample comprises 100,000 to 150,000 clones, roughly 90% of which are singletons, and approximately 1.5% rests with the top ten. Sequencing was done on a sample of PBMCs. The receptors were sampled from a man aged 30 to 45 in good health and CMV-seronegative.

The chain recombines TRBV30 with TRBJ1-2, with 9 bases that match TRBD1. The V segment lost 4 bases and the J segment 7 bases; nucleotides outside the gene matches: 4. The CDR3 has 12 residues. Per the germline V gene, CDR1 is GTSNPN and CDR2 is SVGIG (reference sequence). CDR3 region: CAWNPGQGGYTF. In nucleotides, the CDR3 is TGTGCCTGGAACCCGGGACAGGGTGGCTACACCTTC.

The J gene is TRBJ2-5, the V gene TRBV27; the D is unclear. There are 12 residues in the CDR3. The V and J ends lost 6 bases and 1 base respectively, with 6 bases between them. Germline V gene data show CDR1 as MNHEY and CDR2 as SMNVEV (reference sequence). The CDR3 protein is CASSTGQETQYF. The DNA of the CDR3 is TGTGCCAGCAGCACCGGCCAAGAGACCCAGTACTTC.

This clone was recorded once. The chain recombines TRBV4-1 with TRBJ2-7; possible D gene TRBD2, 6 bases. V was clipped by 1 base and J by 5 bases, with 18 bases between them. Per germline, CDR1 MGHRA and CDR2 YSYEKL. This CDR3 has 16 amino acids. In DNA, the CDR3 is TGCGCCAGCAGCCAAGTGGGAGGCCGCCCAAGGAACGAGCAGTACTTC. Protein sequence: CASSQVGGRPRNEQYF.

There are a few counts of this clone. V gene TRBV15 combines with J gene TRBJ2-4; no clear D gene. This CDR3 is built from 15 residues. Between the trimmed V and J ends, which lost 0 bases and 6 bases, there was a span of 12 bases. Germline assignment: CDR1 LNHNV and CDR2 YYDKDF (reference sequence). CDR3 amino acids: CATSRDGSQSNIQYF. CDR3 DNA: TGTGCCACCAGCAGAGATGGCTCACAATCAAACATTCAGTACTTC.

This clone was recorded only once. The chain combines TRBV7-9 with TRBJ1-1, with no clear D. Looked up from germline, CDR1 is SEHNR and CDR2 is FQNEAQ (reference sequence). V lost 2 bases and J lost 0, with 7 bases in between. The CDR3 consists of 14 residues. The CDR3: CASSLSRLNTEAFF. In DNA form, the CDR3 reads TGTGCCAGCAGCTTATCCAGGTTGAACACTGAAGCTTTCTTT.

The rearrangement links TRBV5-1 to TRBJ2-6; 7 nucleotides agree with TRBD1. The V segment lost 4 bases and the J segment 0 bases; nucleotides outside the gene matches: 4. Per germline, CDR1 SGHRS and CDR2 YFSETQ. The CDR3 extends over 16 amino acids. CDR3 in DNA: TGCGCCAGCAGCCCCACAGGGGACTCTGGGGCCAACGTCCTGACTTTC. As protein: CASSPTGDSGANVLTF.

This clone was observed once. This chain's CDR3 is CASSLAGSYEQYF. In DNA form, the CDR3 reads TGTGCCAGCAGCTTAGCCGGGAGCTACGAGCAGTACTTC. The rearrangement links TRBV7-2 to TRBJ2-7; the D gene is possibly TRBD2 (6 bases). Trimming took off 0 bases at V and 3 bases at J, with 6 bases between the two ends. The CDR3 consists of 13 residues. Germline CDR1 is SGHTA and CDR2 is FQGNSA.

The chain joins TRBV7-2 to TRBJ2-2; D perhaps matches TRBD2 (6 bases). Germline loops: CDR1 SGHTA, CDR2 FQGNSA. The CDR3 is 14 residues long. The V end was cut by 3 bases, the J end by 9 bases, with 14 bases between. CDR3: CASSFGGNARELFF. The CDR3, as DNA: TGTGCCAGCAGCTTTGGAGGGAATGCCCGGGAGCTGTTTTTT.

This chain links TRBV4-1 with TRBJ1-5; 10 nucleotides align to TRBD1. J lost 6 bases, V lost 5 bases, and 7 bases had no gene match. This CDR3 has 15 residues. Germline CDR1 is MGHRA and CDR2 is YSYEKL. CDR3 region: CASSDYRDRGQPQHF. The CDR3 DNA reads as TGCGCCAGCAGCGACTACCGGGACAGGGGTCAGCCCCAGCATTTT.

V gene TRBV10-3 combines with J gene TRBJ1-4, with D possibly matching TRBD1 (6 bases). The CDR3 runs to 17 residues. Looked up from germline, CDR1 is ENHRY and CDR2 is SYGVKD. V was cut by 0 bases and J by 4 bases, with 15 bases left in between. The CDR3 bases are TGTGCCATCAGTGAGTCGACTGTAGGGGGTCTTAATGAAAAACTGTTTTTT. Protein sequence: CAISESTVGGLNEKLFF.

The V and J genes are TRBV7-9 and TRBJ1-1, with TRBD1 matching over 7 bases. Germline CDR1 and CDR2: SEHNR and FQNEAQ (reference sequence). Trimming at V came to 4 bases and at J to 6 bases, leaving 8 bases not matched to a gene. This CDR3 has 14 amino acids. CDR3 region: CASSSETGAAEAFF. DNA for the CDR3: TGTGCCAGCAGCTCCGAAACAGGGGCAGCTGAAGCTTTCTTT.

The sample holds one count of this clone. The chain combines TRBV9 with TRBJ1-1, with 9 bases matching TRBD1. The germline CDR1 and CDR2 sequences are SGDLS and YYNGEE. The CDR3 runs 15 residues. V lost 4 bases to trimming and J lost 1 base; unmatched junction nucleotides: 5. As DNA, the CDR3 is TGTGCCAGCAGCCCCCGGACAGGGGAGAACACTGAAGCTTTCTTT. This codes for CASSPRTGENTEAFF.